A selection of T cell receptor beta chains follows, all from one sample in a study of T cells in Graves' hyperthyroidism and ophthalmopathy. TCRdb itself ran the multiplex PCR reads through MiXCR, one entry per CDR3 protein. This table has 250,000 to 350,000 distinct CDR3 sequences, roughly 17% appearing once. Sequenced material: blood. The origin of the receptors is a man in his thirties or forties with Graves' hyperthyroidism. Both conserved end residues are part of each CDR3.

CDR3aa	len	j_gene	v_gene
CASSFDRISYEQYF	14	TRBJ2-7	TRBV5-1
CASSAGQGPEDEQFF	15	TRBJ2-1	TRBV18
CASSQDGGPRTVLQETQYF	19	TRBJ2-5	TRBV4-2
CASSPRQLPGSLFF	14	TRBJ2-2	TRBV28
CSAMAPTYEQYF	12	TRBJ2-7	TRBV20-1
CASSSSKSLLGSAYNEQFF	19	TRBJ2-1	TRBV7-9
CASSSPLPGEQFF	13	TRBJ2-1	TRBV12-3/TRBV12-4
CSGSQGARGEQFF	13	TRBJ2-1	TRBV20-1
CASGLEGAHLYF	12	TRBJ2-3	TRBV11-2
CAGSPQITGVDTEAFF	16	TRBJ1-1	TRBV12-3/TRBV12-4
CASSTANSATEAFF	14	TRBJ1-1	TRBV19
CASSLVLRNNEQFF	14	TRBJ2-1	TRBV11-1
CASKPQTSVQTQYF	14	TRBJ2-5	TRBV19
CASNPEATVYGYTF	14	TRBJ1-2	TRBV12-3/TRBV12-4
CASSFDAYYEQYF	13	TRBJ2-7	TRBV12-3/TRBV12-4
CASSSNGGGTEAFF	14	TRBJ1-1	TRBV11-2
CASSLGISAAGVRNEQFF	18	TRBJ2-1	TRBV7-9
CASGLLERDTVRETQYF	17	TRBJ2-5	TRBV12-5
CAWSGREGRSYNEQFF	16	TRBJ2-1	TRBV30
CATLTGRYAYNEQFF	15	TRBJ2-1	TRBV10-2
CAWIPGLAGVPSTGELFF	18	TRBJ2-2	TRBV30
CASSSTGMAQYF	12	TRBJ2-5	TRBV7-9
CSLGGRSSYNEQFF	14	TRBJ2-1	TRBV29-1
CASSWSRTGERKLFF	15	TRBJ1-4	TRBV11-2
CAISDSGVGYTF	12	TRBJ1-2	TRBV10-3
CAISGDRGDPEAFF	14	TRBJ1-1	TRBV10-3
CARGRDEQFF	10	TRBJ2-1	TRBV2
CSARVWQGNPDTQYF	15	TRBJ2-3	TRBV20-1
CASSLTGNHSPLHF	14	TRBJ1-6	TRBV14
CASSQGTSGANYEQYF	16	TRBJ2-7	TRBV18
CASSQVPALAGSIRDSYNEQFF	22	TRBJ2-1	TRBV3-1
CSARLPGLAGVYEQYF	16	TRBJ2-7	TRBV20-1
CASSLATGLYNEQFF	15	TRBJ2-1	TRBV27
CASSPGLAGVLTGELFF	17	TRBJ2-2	TRBV4-1